This passage covers 8 T cell receptor beta chains from one sample sequenced in a study of T cells in Graves' hyperthyroidism and ophthalmopathy. Amplification of TCR beta CDR3 regions was performed using RNA transcripts as template. In the first-round RT-PCR of the TCR CDR3, the HTBI primer set was used. Using its own MiXCR run on the multiplex PCR reads, TCRdb lists one record per CDR3 protein. The sample lists 800,000 or so distinct CDR3 sequences, over 35% occurring once. Sequencing input: blood. The receptors were gathered from a young man with Graves' hyperthyroidism.

The rearrangement uses TRBV2 and TRBJ1-1, with 9 bases identical to TRBD1. V trimming: 8 bases; J trimming: 3 bases; junction bases outside the gene matches: 7. Germline CDR1 reads SNHLY; CDR2 reads FYNNEI. This CDR3 contains 14 residues. CDR3 loop: CASGGQGTDTEAFF. In DNA form, the CDR3 reads TGTGCCAGCGGTGGACAGGGGACGGACACTGAAGCTTTCTTT.

The chain combines TRBV25-1 with TRBJ1-2; unclear D gene. V lost 3 bases to trimming and J lost 4 bases, with 18 bases between them. The CDR3 is made up of 16 amino acids. From germline, CDR1 is MGHDK and CDR2 SYGVNS. CDR3 in DNA: TGTGCCAGCAGTGATGGTCCGGCTAGGTCATTCTATGGCTACACCTTC. Amino acids: CASSDGPARSFYGYTF.

The chain recombines TRBV2 with TRBJ2-7; 10 nucleotides match TRBD2. The CDR3 covers 13 residues. Per the germline V gene, CDR1 is SNHLY and CDR2 is FYNNEI. The V segment lost 8 bases and the J segment 3 bases; nucleotides outside the gene matches: 4. CDR3 coding DNA: TGTGCCAGCTTTAGACTAGCGGGCTACGAGCAGTACTTC. It specifies CASFRLAGYEQYF.

The chain recombines TRBV7-8 with TRBJ2-3, with TRBD2 matching 8 bases. Germline lookup yields CDR1 SGHVS and CDR2 FQNEAQ. The V segment lost 3 bases and the J segment 6 bases; nucleotides outside the gene matches: 8. The CDR3 consists of 15 residues. In DNA, the CDR3 is TGTGCCAGCAGCTTGATACGGGGGGGCCATGATACGCAGTATTTT. Translation gives CASSLIRGGHDTQYF.

This clonotype was seen only a few times. It may be a read error: a sequence one base away is much more abundant. This chain joins TRBV29-1 and TRBJ1-2; D is possibly TRBD1 (5 bases). Germline V gives CDR1 SQVTM, CDR2 ANQGSEA. V shed 6 bases and J shed 3 bases, with 26 bases lying between them. The CDR3 loop spans 17 amino acids. The CDR3 DNA reads as TGCAGCGTCCAGGGTCCGGGACTTCACGGCAACGACTATGGCTACACCTTC. This translates into CSVQGPGLHGNDYGYTF.

This clonotype has a single count. CDR3 sequence (DNA): TGTGCCAGCAGTCCACATAGCGGGAGCCCCTACGAGCAGTACTTC. This codes for CASSPHSGSPYEQYF. The chain recombines TRBV28 with TRBJ2-7, with 9 bases that match TRBD2. This CDR3 is built from 15 residues. CDR1 MDHEN and CDR2 SYDVKM come from the germline V gene. Trimming cost V 5 bases and J 2 bases; bases outside gene matches: 7. Based on the CDR3 plus reference TRBV28 and TRBJ2-7, the full variable domain is DVKVTQSSRYLVKRTGEKVFLECVQDMDHENMFWYRQDPGLGLRLIYFSYDVKMKEKGDIPEGYSVSREKKERFSLILESASTNQTSMYLCASSPHSGSPYEQYFGPGTRLTVT.

The chain carries TRBV6-1 and TRBJ2-3, with a possible D match to TRBD1 (6 bases). This CDR3 spans 13 amino acids. Deletions cut 3 bases from V and 5 bases from J, with 9 bases between. Germline assignment: CDR1 MNHNS and CDR2 SASEGT. The CDR3 DNA reads as TGTGCCAGCAGTGACGAAGGGGGAGATACGCAGTATTTT. This gives the protein CASSDEGGDTQYF.

With respect to this clonotype: Given a much more abundant clone one base away, this may be a read error. CDR3 sequence (DNA): TGTGCCAGCAGCAAACTCGGGGTCAACGTCCTGACTTTC. As protein: CASSKLGVNVLTF. The rearrangement links TRBV7-3 to TRBJ2-6, with D possibly TRBD2 on 5 matching bases. CDR3 length: 13 residues. Germline V gene sequence: CDR1 SGHTA, CDR2 FQGTGA.